This T cell receptor beta chain was observed in a study of blood T cell repertoires in COVID-19. Study details: Donors in the United States, Italy and Spain gave samples during acute or convalescent COVID-19.

Sequencing was performed with immunoSEQ multiplex PCR; in TCRdb, only in-frame clones are kept and a portion is missing. The table shows 64,000 or so clones, with 70% to 80% occurring only once. The TCR originated in a human donor in a cohort sampled during active COVID-19. Material: peripheral blood.

The CDR3 DNA reads as TGCAGCGCCGGACAGGATAACTATGGCTACACCTTC. This gives the protein CSAGQDNYGYTF. V is TRBV29-1 and J is TRBJ1-2; 7 bases fit TRBD1. The CDR3 sequence is 12 residues long. From germline, CDR1 is SQVTM and CDR2 ANQGSEA. V was clipped by 7 bases and J by 1 base; unmatched bases: 3.